The clone carrying this T cell receptor beta chain is a singleton in its sample. The CDR3 length is 12 residues. The germline CDR1 and CDR2 sequences are SNHLY and FYNNEI. V lost 4 bases and J lost 8, with 11 bases in between. Participant-given clinical history determined each cohort assignment. Authors' methods: Reference gene primer amplification yielded estimated nucleated cell counts. Clones were read by immunoSEQ multiplex PCR, and TCRdb kept only the in-frame ones, dropping some. Clonal size and the V and J genes are those of that table, whereas D and trimming came from the DNA. The table shows about 290,000 clones, with around nine tenths occurring only once. These data originate in a study of blood T cell repertoires in COVID-19.

Sequenced sample: PBMCs or T cells enriched from blood (not recorded which). The V call is TRBV2, the J call TRBJ1-2, with D possibly TRBD1 on 6 matching bases. The receptor was isolated from a woman between 40 and 55 years old who had recovered from COVID-19. The CDR3 loop is CASSGQAGGYTF. In nucleotides, the CDR3 is TGTGCCAGCAGTGGACAGGCAGGGGGCTACACCTTC.